Included here is one TCR beta chain sequence, with context. The sample is drawn from a study of blood T cells in healthy people across ages. The CDR3 spans 16 residues. In germline, CDR1 is SGHTA, CDR2 FQGTGA. Trimming removed 6 bases from V and 1 base from J; junction bases left unmatched: 5. Every donor contributed roughly 10 milliliters of peripheral blood by blood draw. With a J-beta primer mix and a sample-barcoded 5' primer, a second PCR ran 7 to 11 cycles. In TCRdb, the 5' RACE reads were re-called with MiXCR into one record per CDR3 protein. Among 700,000 to 850,000 distinct CDR3 sequences listed, about 55% were seen once.

The sequenced sample consisted of blood. V and J are TRBV7-3 and TRBJ2-4; 11 bases line up with TRBD2. This receptor was identified in an elderly man in good health. The CDR3 DNA reads TGTGCCAGCAGTTTACTAGCGGGAGCGGCCAAAAACATTCAGTACTTC. Protein product: CASSLLAGAAKNIQYF.